This T cell receptor beta chain came from a study of T cells in Graves' hyperthyroidism and ophthalmopathy. Whole-study results and caveats: Ophthalmopathy onset followed model prediction by a median about 6.5 months. Ophthalmopathy could be told apart from stable hyperthyroidism with a 13 V-J model.

A remark on this clonotype: The antigen remains undetermined.

TCR beta CDR3 sequences were amplified from RNA transcripts. When the TCR CDR3 underwent first-round RT-PCR, the HTBI primer set was used. TCRdb used MiXCR to reprocess the multiplex PCR reads, holding one entry per CDR3 protein. The table has 500,000 or so distinct CDR3 sequences, over 15% seen once. In germline, CDR1 is SGHRS, CDR2 YFSETQ. This CDR3 has 12 residues. V was trimmed by 4 bases and J by 10 bases, leaving 14 bases between them. The specimen was blood. The clonotype originates from a young woman with Graves' ophthalmopathy. V usage is TRBV5-1 and J usage is TRBJ2-5; D is possibly TRBD1 or TRBD2 (5 bases each). The CDR3 reads CASSQAGTVQYF. The CDR3 region has the DNA TGCGCCAGCAGCCAAGCCGGGACGGTCCAGTACTTC. Full variable domain (rest looked up from reference TRBV5-1 and TRBJ2-5): KAGVTQTPRYLIKTRGQQVTLSCSPISGHRSVSWYQQTPGQGLQFLFEYFSETQRNKGNFPGRFSGRQFSNSRSEMNVSTLELGDSALYLCASSQAGTVQYFGPGTRLLVL.